The 3 T cell receptor beta chains reported below all come from one sample, sequenced in a study of identical twins. TCRdb processed the 5' RACE reads anew with MiXCR; each CDR3 protein has one entry. The table records some 590,000 distinct CDR3 sequences, more than 9% of them present only once. The data also belong to a second study, concerning yellow fever vaccine responses in identical twins.

Sequenced: PBMCs. The receptors originated from a woman in her late teens or twenties in good health.

This chain uses TRBV12-3 or TRBV12-4 with TRBJ1-1, with 8 bases matching TRBD1. There are 17 residues in the CDR3. The trim removed 5 bases at V and 0 bases at J, leaving 11 bases unmatched. The CDR3 region is CASSTDRGGFMNTEAFF. CDR3 nucleotides: TGTGCCAGCAGTACCGACAGGGGAGGATTCATGAACACTGAAGCTTTCTTT.

V usage is TRBV4-3 and J usage is TRBJ2-1, with 7 bases fitting TRBD2. J lost 1 base, V lost 5 bases, and 8 bases had no gene match. CDR1 and CDR2 from the germline V gene are LGHNA and YSLEER. The CDR3 has 16 residues. The CDR3 region has the DNA TGCGCCAGCAGCAAAGGAGGACTAGGGTCCTACAATGAGCAGTTCTTC. This gives the protein CASSKGGLGSYNEQFF.

This clonotype has more than one count but fewer than ten. V gene TRBV27 combines with J gene TRBJ2-5, with D maybe TRBD2 (5 bases). The V end was cut by 5 bases, the J end by 2 bases, with 15 bases between. The germline V gene encodes CDR1 MNHEY and CDR2 SMNVEV (reference sequence). CDR3 length equals 15 residues. CDR3 loop: CASSPTWGEQETQYF. CDR3 DNA: TGTGCCAGCAGTCCGACATGGGGAGAACAAGAGACCCAGTACTTC.